The clone carrying this TCR beta chain was found once. No antigen is known for it. TCRdb fed the reads into MiXCR, producing one record per CDR3 protein. The data contain some 300,000 distinct CDR3 sequences, roughly a sixth of them singletons. Trimming removed 0 bases from V and 8 bases from J, with 14 bases in between. Germline lookup yields CDR1 SGHTA and CDR2 FQGNSA. The CDR3 has 15 amino acids. This sample is part of a study of T cell repertoires in cytomegalovirus infection. Study details: It was the public TCR beta signatures that indicated both CMV infection and matching HLA type.

Findings and caveats of the study: Identification of carriers of CMV plus the relevant HLA was performed using cumulative public TCR beta family frequency. Clonotypes of TCR beta that were HLA-C-restricted and CMV-specific dominated the ex vivo response.

Sequenced sample: PBMCs. The genes are TRBV7-2 and TRBJ2-1; D gene ambiguous. The source is a human donor in good health (CMV status not recorded). Some clones in this sample may be carry-over from other donors' samples. The CDR3 sequence: CASSLAQSYADEQFF. CDR3 nucleotide sequence: TGTGCCAGCAGCTTAGCGCAGTCTTATGCGGATGAGCAGTTCTTC. Full variable domain (remainder filled in from reference TRBV7-2 and TRBJ2-1): GAGVSQSPSNKVTEKGKDVELRCDPISGHTALYWYRQSLGQGLEFLIYFQGNSAPDKSGLPSDRFSAERTGGSVSTLTIQRTQQEDSAVYLCASSLAQSYADEQFFGPGTRLTVL.